This T cell receptor beta chain was obtained from a study of cytomegalovirus exposure and HLA in healthy donors. The length of the CDR3 is 13 residues. CDR1 and CDR2 from the germline V gene are SQVTM and ANQGSEA. V trimming: 2 bases; J trimming: 5 bases; junction bases outside the gene matches: 2. This PCR relied on a set of 60 Vbeta primers and 13 Jbeta primers. Profiled with immunoSEQ multiplex PCR; TCRdb holds only in-frame clones, not every one. The sample holds 50,000 or so clones, roughly 60% seen once. The V and J genes are TRBV29-1 and TRBJ1-2; 10 nucleotides match TRBD1. Sequenced: PBMCs. This sequence was found in a human donor in good health. The CDR3 is CSVERDRGYGYTF. Written as DNA, the CDR3 is TGCAGCGTTGAACGGGACAGGGGATATGGCTACACCTTC. The full variable domain, rest sourced from reference TRBV29-1 and TRBJ1-2, is SAVISQKPSRDICQRGTSLTIQCQVDSQVTMMFWYRQQPGQSLTLIATANQGSEATYESGFVIDKFPISRPNLTFSTLTVSNMSPEDSSIYLCSVERDRGYGYTFGSGTRLTVV.